Described below is a single T cell receptor (beta chain) sequence and its context. The antigen is unknown. This sample was included in a study of cytomegalovirus exposure and HLA in healthy donors. Study at large: A previous analysis identified approximately 110 million unique TCR beta sequences derived from roughly 180 million T cells. The study, taken as a whole, reports: Most likely, a cluster of highly shared sequence variants arose as a sequencing artifact. Analyzed later, most CMV-associated TCR beta chains appeared HLA-restricted.

CDR3 length: 14 amino acids. Germline CDR1 is LGHNT and CDR2 is FRNRAP. Trimming cost V 6 bases and J 4 bases, with 13 bases left between them. Primers: 60 Vbeta forward and 13 Jbeta reverse. Generated by immunoSEQ multiplex PCR, the TCRdb table keeps only in-frame clones and is missing some. The sample lists 75,000 to 90,000 clones, roughly 85% occurring once. It was healthy bone marrow donors who served as donors. The receptor was isolated from a man aged 40-49 years in good health and CMV-seropositive. The chain joins TRBV12-5 to TRBJ1-5; a possible D gene is TRBD1 (6 bases). What was sequenced was PBMCs. The chain's CDR3 is CASGRDRINQPQHF. CDR3 nucleotides: TGTGCTAGTGGCCGCGACAGGATAAATCAGCCCCAGCATTTT.